Shown below are 18 T cell receptor beta chains from a single sample sequenced in a study of shared clonotypes between healthy human individuals. It was CD45RO-negative cells, positively selected for CCR7, that made up naive CD8 cells, with terminally differentiated effector memory CD45RA+ cells excluded. TCRdb's copy holds only in-frame clones and misses some; the assay was immunoSEQ multiplex PCR. The sample includes fewer than 1 million clones, roughly 96% of them seen just once. The specimen sequenced was naive CD8+ T cells sorted from blood. Receptors were obtained from a man in his thirties or forties in good health.

The chain is built from TRBV21-1 and TRBJ2-7; TRBD2 reflects the table's D call only, with no check against the DNA. TRBV21-1 is reported as a pseudogene. The CDR3 has 17 residues. CDR3 region: CASSKALGGVESHEQYF. The DNA for the CDR3 is TGTGCCAGCAGCAAAGCGCTGGGGGGAGTGGAATCCCACGAGCAGTACTTC.

The chain couples TRBV5-8 to TRBJ2-5, with TRBD1 as a possible D gene (6 bases). The CDR3 contains 16 residues. Per germline, CDR1 SGHTS and CDR2 YDEGEE. V gave up 7 bases and J gave up 5 bases, with 24 bases separating them. The CDR3 DNA follows: TGTGCCAGCGACTTAGGGGCAGGGGAGACCAGGGAGACCCAGTACTTC. Translating gives CASDLGAGETRETQYF.

The chain links TRBV7-6 to TRBJ2-1; 7 bases fit TRBD2. J was trimmed by 0 bases and V by 5 bases; bases with no gene match: 7. This CDR3 contains 16 residues. The germline V gene encodes CDR1 SGHVS and CDR2 FNYEAQ. CDR3 nucleotide sequence: TGTGCCAGCAGCCTGTGGAGCGGGACCTCCTACAATGAGCAGTTCTTC. This encodes CASSLWSGTSYNEQFF.

This chain uses TRBV2 with TRBJ2-3; D may be TRBD2 (6 bases). Germline CDR1 is SNHLY and CDR2 is FYNNEI. The CDR3 spans 15 residues. V lost 2 bases and J lost 6, with 15 bases in between. Written as DNA, the CDR3 is TGTGCCAGCAGTGAACGTCCTAGCGCGACCGATACGCAGTATTTT. Its protein product is CASSERPSATDTQYF.

This sequence joins TRBV9 and TRBJ2-7; D may match TRBD1 or TRBD2 (5 bases each). The V end was cut by 0 bases, the J end by 2 bases, with 18 bases between. Looked up from germline, CDR1 is SGDLS and CDR2 is YYNGEE. The CDR3 spans 17 residues. CDR3 sequence (DNA): TGTGCCAGCAGCGTAGAAGGGGTAGGTAGCGAGGCCTACGAGCAGTACTTC. It yields the protein CASSVEGVGSEAYEQYF.

The V and J genes are TRBV7-8 and TRBJ2-2; 11 nucleotides agree with TRBD1. V lost 5 bases, J lost 4 bases, and 3 bases stayed unmatched. The CDR3 has 15 residues. Germline-derived CDR1 and CDR2 are SGHVS and FQNEAQ. The CDR3 nucleotides are TGTGCCAGCAGCGAGGGGACAGGGGGCACCGGGGAGCTGTTTTTT. Translated: CASSEGTGGTGELFF. Based on the CDR3 plus reference TRBV7-8 and TRBJ2-2, the full variable domain is GAGVSQSPRYKVAKRGQDVALRCDPISGHVSLFWYQQALGQGPEFLTYFQNEAQLDKSGLPSDRFFAERPEGSVSTLKIQRTQQEDSAVYLCASSEGTGGTGELFFGEGSRLTVL.

The V and J genes are TRBV7-2 and TRBJ2-7, with TRBD2 matching 7 bases. The CDR3 loop spans 15 amino acids. With V trimmed by 1 base and J by 5 bases, 8 bases remained unmatched. CDR1 and CDR2 (germline): SGHTA, FQGNSA. The CDR3 region has the DNA TGTGCCAGCAGCTTAGGTCGGGGGGTCATCCACGAGCAGTACTTC. It yields the protein CASSLGRGVIHEQYF. Filled out from reference TRBV7-2 and TRBJ2-7, the complete variable domain reads GAGVSQSPSNKVTEKGKDVELRCDPISGHTALYWYRQSLGQGLEFLIYFQGNSAPDKSGLPSDRFSAERTGGSVSTLTIQRTQQEDSAVYLCASSLGRGVIHEQYFGPGTRLTVT.

The chain couples TRBV15 to TRBJ1-1; the D gene is possibly TRBD1 (5 bases). Germline V lookup: CDR1 LNHNV, CDR2 YYDKDF (reference sequence). The CDR3 spans 14 residues. Deletions cut 0 bases from V and 8 bases from J, with 13 bases between. The CDR3 bases are TGTGCCACCAGCAGAGATTGGGGCAGGGACGAAGCTTTCTTT. This gives the protein CATSRDWGRDEAFF.

The rearrangement joins TRBV9 to TRBJ2-5, with a possible D match to TRBD2 (5 bases). Trimming removed 3 bases from V and 2 bases from J, with 20 bases in between. The CDR3 is 17 residues long. Per germline, CDR1 SGDLS and CDR2 YYNGEE. For the CDR3, the DNA is TGTGCCAGCAGCGACGGGATTGACCAGCGACGACAAGAGACCCAGTACTTC. The encoded protein is CASSDGIDQRRQETQYF.

The CDR3 bases are TGCAGCGTTGAAAGACCTGGCTCCTACGAGCAGTACTTC. It yields the protein CSVERPGSYEQYF. This sequence joins TRBV29-1 and TRBJ2-7, with unresolved D. There are 13 residues in the CDR3. The germline V gene encodes CDR1 SQVTM and CDR2 ANQGSEA. The V gene lost 2 bases and the J gene lost 0 bases, with 8 bases spanning the gap.

The chain links TRBV9 to TRBJ2-1, with D possibly being TRBD1 or TRBD2 (5 bases each). The V gene's germline CDR1 is SGDLS and CDR2 YYNGEE. The CDR3 is 15 residues long. The V end was cut by 7 bases, the J end by 8 bases, with 22 bases between. In DNA form, the CDR3 reads TGTGCCAGCTCCGATGGACGCCTAAGGGACGATGAGCAGTTCTTC. This encodes CASSDGRLRDDEQFF.

The V and J genes are TRBV15 and TRBJ1-5, with D tentatively TRBD1 (6 bases). Looked up from germline, CDR1 is LNHNV and CDR2 is YYDKDF (reference sequence). V was cut by 0 bases and J by 6 bases, with 15 bases left in between. The CDR3 covers 16 residues. CDR3 amino acids: CATSRDKGGVSQPQHF. DNA of the CDR3: TGTGCCACCAGCAGAGATAAAGGGGGGGTGTCTCAGCCCCAGCATTTT.

V gene TRBV28 combines with J gene TRBJ2-7; TRBD2 agrees at 9 bases. CDR3 length: 17 residues. Germline CDR1 and CDR2: MDHEN and SYDVKM. Trimming removed 6 bases from V and 0 bases from J; junction bases left unmatched: 12. The CDR3 loop is CASSPAHLAGSSYEQYF. CDR3 coding DNA: TGTGCCAGCAGCCCCGCTCATCTAGCGGGGAGCTCCTACGAGCAGTACTTC.

This chain links TRBV7-8 with TRBJ2-1; D is possibly TRBD2 (5 bases). The CDR3 has 16 amino acids. The germline V gene encodes CDR1 SGHVS and CDR2 FQNEAQ. V lost 3 bases to trimming and J lost 0 bases, with 12 bases between them. CDR3 protein: CASSLTTRGSYNEQFF. DNA of the CDR3: TGTGCCAGCAGCTTGACTACCCGCGGCTCCTACAATGAGCAGTTCTTC.

The DNA for the CDR3 is TGTGCCAGCAGTGAATTGGGGGTTGAGTACGAGCAGTACTTC. The encoded protein is CASSELGVEYEQYF. The chain is built from TRBV2 and TRBJ2-7; D is possibly TRBD1 or TRBD2 (5 bases each). The CDR3 is 14 residues long. Germline values: CDR1 SNHLY, CDR2 FYNNEI. Trimming took 2 bases from V and 4 from J, leaving 12 bases between them.

The chain uses TRBV6-1 and TRBJ2-2; no clear D gene. The V end was cut by 6 bases, the J end by 2 bases, with 13 bases between. Germline lookup yields CDR1 MNHNS and CDR2 SASEGT. This CDR3 is built from 15 residues. CDR3 loop: CASRSGRLNTGELFF. In DNA form, the CDR3 reads TGTGCCAGCAGATCCGGTAGGCTTAACACCGGGGAGCTGTTTTTT.

V and J are TRBV29-1 and TRBJ2-1, with D perhaps matching TRBD2 (5 bases). Per germline, CDR1 SQVTM and CDR2 ANQGSEA. The CDR3 length is 19 residues. V was shortened by 2 bases and J by 0 bases, with 23 bases between the two germline ends. This CDR3 is CSVEQQDPTTFPSYNEQFF. CDR3 nucleotide sequence: TGCAGCGTTGAACAACAAGACCCGACTACCTTCCCCTCCTACAATGAGCAGTTCTTC.

The gene calls are TRBV19 and TRBJ2-3; D remains unclear. The germline V gene has CDR1 LNHDA and CDR2 SQIVND (reference sequence). V was clipped by 4 bases and J by 3 bases, with 20 bases between them. The CDR3 spans 17 residues. CDR3 DNA: TGTGCCAGTAGTACGGGTAAGGCGGTAGGGAAGACAGATACGCAGTATTTT. It codes for CASSTGKAVGKTDTQYF.